Listed below are T cell receptor beta chains from one sample, sequenced in a study of Ad26.COV2.S vaccination and SARS-CoV-2 variants. TCRdb keeps only in-frame clones here, not all; method: immunoSEQ multiplex PCR. The sample records about 430,000 clones, about nine tenths being singletons. The sequencing used peripheral blood, collected in a trial of Ad26.COV2.S vaccine versus placebo. All receptors derive from a person aged 18-60 years who received the Ad26.COV2.S COVID-19 vaccine or a placebo. The CDR3 runs from the conserved cysteine through the conserved F or W. Each record gives: V gene, clone size, D gene, J gene, CDR3 protein, CDR3 DNA. The D gene is left open where the match is weak. Some rows mark clone size as missing; the rest say once, few, many or name a class of expanded clone.

V: TRBV21-1; size: once; D: -; J: TRBJ2-7; CDR3: CASSKKLAGGTYEQYF; DNA: TGTGCCAGCAGCAAAAAACTAGCGGGAGGGACCTACGAGCAGTACTTC
V: TRBV10-3; size: -; D: -; J: TRBJ1-4; CDR3: CATRKDVDSSEKLFF; DNA: TGTGCCACGCGTAAGGATGTGGACAGCTCTGAAAAACTGTTTTTT
V: TRBV5-4; size: -; D: TRBD2; J: TRBJ2-7; CDR3: CASSERGLALISEQYF; DNA: TGTGCCAGCAGCGAGAGGGGACTAGCGCTAATCTCCGAGCAGTACTTC
V: TRBV7-8; size: -; D: -; J: TRBJ2-1; CDR3: CASRPGYNNEQFF; DNA: TGTGCCAGCCGACCCGGCTACAACAATGAGCAGTTCTTC
V: TRBV25-1; size: -; D: -; J: TRBJ2-5; CDR3: CASSEYKGQETQYF; DNA: TGTGCCAGCAGTGAATACAAAGGGCAAGAGACCCAGTACTTC
V: TRBV15; size: once; D: -; J: TRBJ2-1; CDR3: CATSGRGAGAQNEQFF; DNA: TGTGCCACCAGCGGAAGGGGAGCAGGGGCTCAGAATGAGCAGTTCTTC
V: TRBV6-6; size: -; D: -; J: TRBJ2-7; CDR3: CASRKAGLDYEQYF; DNA: TGTGCCAGCAGAAAAGCCGGGCTAGACTACGAGCAGTACTTC
V: TRBV19; size: -; D: TRBD2; J: TRBJ2-7; CDR3: CASSRRGLPNEQYF; DNA: TGTGCCAGTAGTCGACGGGGACTACCCAACGAGCAGTACTTC
V: TRBV7-2; size: -; D: -; J: TRBJ2-1; CDR3: CASSFGVYNEQFF; DNA: TGTGCCAGCAGCTTCGGCGTCTACAATGAGCAGTTCTTC
V: TRBV5-6; size: -; D: TRBD1; J: TRBJ2-7; CDR3: CASSLVAGGLYEQYF; DNA: TGTGCCAGCAGCTTGGTGGCAGGGGGTCTGTACGAGCAGTACTTC
V: TRBV5-8; size: -; D: -; J: TRBJ2-4; CDR3: CASSHGTPRYIQYF; DNA: TGTGCCAGCAGCCATGGGACCCCGAGGTACATTCAGTACTTC
V: TRBV28; size: -; D: -; J: TRBJ2-1; CDR3: CASSYRTEQFF; DNA: TGTGCCAGCAGCTATCGGACCGAGCAGTTCTTC
V: TRBV7-9; size: -; D: TRBD1; J: TRBJ2-7; CDR3: CASSHRDRGPYEQYF; DNA: TGTGCCAGCAGTCACCGGGACAGGGGCCCCTACGAGCAGTACTTC
V: TRBV2; size: -; D: -; J: TRBJ1-6; CDR3: CASSETGQSSGTLHF; DNA: TGTGCCAGCAGTGAAACAGGCCAGTCTAGCGGGACCCTCCACTTT
V: TRBV5-5; size: -; D: -; J: TRBJ1-5; CDR3: CASSLEISDGQPQHF; DNA: TGTGCCAGCAGCTTGGAGATTTCGGATGGGCAGCCCCAGCATTTT
V: TRBV7-2; size: -; D: -; J: TRBJ2-5; CDR3: CASSFSGGRGETQYF; DNA: TGTGCCAGCAGCTTCAGTGGGGGGCGCGGGGAGACCCAGTACTTC
V: TRBV11-3; size: -; D: -; J: TRBJ2-1; CDR3: CASSFGNGPEEQFF; DNA: TGTGCCAGCAGCTTCGGGAACGGCCCGGAGGAGCAGTTCTTC
V: TRBV4-1; size: -; D: -; J: TRBJ2-7; CDR3: CASSQDRGTGEQYF; DNA: TGCGCCAGCAGCCAAGACAGGGGGACTGGCGAGCAGTACTTC
V: TRBV6-4; size: -; D: TRBD1; J: TRBJ2-2; CDR3: CASSRDRDTGELFF; DNA: TGTGCCAGCAGTCGGGACAGGGACACCGGGGAGCTGTTTTTT
V: TRBV5-1; size: -; D: TRBD2; J: TRBJ2-3; CDR3: CASSLTGTSGTDTQYF; DNA: TGCGCCAGCAGCTTAACCGGGACTAGCGGCACAGATACGCAGTATTTT
V: TRBV11-3; size: -; D: TRBD2; J: TRBJ2-3; CDR3: CASSPDGTSDSTDTQYF; DNA: TGTGCCAGCAGCCCCGATGGGACTAGCGATAGCACAGATACGCAGTATTTT
V: TRBV10-3; size: -; D: -; J: TRBJ2-1; CDR3: CAISLDSSNNEQFF; DNA: TGTGCCATCAGCCTGGACTCAAGTAACAATGAGCAGTTCTTC
V: TRBV6-1; size: -; D: -; J: TRBJ1-5; CDR3: CASSERGYSNQPQHF; DNA: TGTGCCAGCAGTGAACGTGGGTATAGCAATCAGCCCCAGCATTTT
V: TRBV2; size: -; D: -; J: TRBJ2-6; CDR3: CASSDHSGANVLTF; DNA: TGTGCCAGCTCCGACCACTCTGGGGCCAACGTCCTGACTTTC
V: TRBV7-6; size: -; D: TRBD1; J: TRBJ1-1; CDR3: CASTQGADTEAFF; DNA: TGTGCCAGCACCCAGGGGGCGGACACTGAAGCTTTCTTT
V: TRBV2; size: -; D: -; J: TRBJ2-1; CDR3: CASSVPTREQFF; DNA: TGTGCCAGCAGTGTTCCGACACGCGAGCAGTTCTTC
V: TRBV19; size: -; D: -; J: TRBJ1-5; CDR3: CASSPLGEGDQPQHF; DNA: TGTGCCAGTAGTCCCCTCGGGGAGGGGGATCAGCCCCAGCATTTT
V: TRBV28; size: -; D: -; J: TRBJ1-1; CDR3: CASSLAEDTEAFF; DNA: TGTGCCAGCAGCTTGGCCGAAGACACTGAAGCTTTCTTT
V: TRBV28; size: -; D: -; J: TRBJ1-4; CDR3: CASSPGNEKLFF; DNA: TGTGCCAGCAGCCCGGGTAATGAAAAACTGTTTTTT
V: TRBV27; size: once; D: -; J: TRBJ2-7; CDR3: CASSLSVSHEQYF; DNA: TGTGCCAGCAGTTTATCGGTCTCGCACGAGCAGTACTTC
V: TRBV5-5; size: -; D: -; J: TRBJ1-1; CDR3: CASSFFQQSMNTEAFF; DNA: TGTGCCAGCAGCTTTTTCCAACAGTCTATGAACACTGAAGCTTTCTTT
V: TRBV7-6; size: -; D: TRBD1; J: TRBJ2-1; CDR3: CASSWGQGNEQFF; DNA: TGTGCCAGCAGCTGGGGACAGGGCAATGAGCAGTTCTTC
V: TRBV15; size: -; D: TRBD1; J: TRBJ2-7; CDR3: CATSRDGEDRENEQYF; DNA: TGTGCCACCAGCAGAGATGGTGAGGACAGGGAGAACGAGCAGTACTTC
V: TRBV30; size: -; D: -; J: TRBJ1-5; CDR3: CAWSVTRDQPQHF; DNA: TGTGCCTGGAGTGTAACCAGGGACCAGCCCCAGCATTTT
V: TRBV5-1; size: -; D: TRBD1; J: TRBJ1-1; CDR3: CASSWGTGTEAFF; DNA: TGCGCCAGCAGCTGGGGGACAGGGACTGAAGCTTTCTTT
V: TRBV7-2; size: few; D: TRBD1; J: TRBJ1-5; CDR3: CASRGGPNQPQHF; DNA: TGTGCCAGCAGAGGGGGCCCGAATCAGCCCCAGCATTTT
V: TRBV7-9; size: -; D: TRBD1; J: TRBJ2-2; CDR3: CASTDRGNTGELFF; DNA: TGTGCCAGCACGGACAGGGGTAACACCGGGGAGCTGTTTTTT
V: TRBV5-4; size: -; D: -; J: TRBJ2-1; CDR3: CASSRVGDPYNEQFF; DNA: TGTGCCAGCAGCCGAGTAGGGGACCCCTACAATGAGCAGTTCTTC
V: TRBV7-3; size: -; D: TRBD2; J: TRBJ2-1; CDR3: CASSLTVAGGDEQFF; DNA: TGTGCCAGCAGCTTAACGGTAGCGGGAGGGGATGAGCAGTTCTTC
V: TRBV30; size: once; D: -; J: TRBJ1-3; CDR3: CAWSGGNTIYF; DNA: TGTGCCTGGAGCGGAGGAAACACCATATATTTT
V: TRBV6-5; size: -; D: -; J: TRBJ2-1; CDR3: CASRTGRWGEQFF; DNA: TGTGCCAGCAGGACGGGACGGTGGGGTGAGCAGTTCTTC
V: TRBV2; size: -; D: -; J: TRBJ1-3; CDR3: CASMGRAGNTIYF; DNA: TGTGCCAGCATGGGCAGGGCGGGAAACACCATATATTTT
V: TRBV29-1; size: -; D: -; J: TRBJ1-2; CDR3: CSVVMDGLYGYTF; DNA: TGCAGCGTTGTAATGGACGGCCTCTATGGCTACACCTTC
V: TRBV5-1; size: -; D: TRBD2; J: TRBJ2-1; CDR3: CASSWEGTSQNYNEQFF; DNA: TGCGCCAGCAGCTGGGAAGGGACTAGCCAGAACTACAATGAGCAGTTCTTC
V: TRBV5-1; size: once; D: -; J: TRBJ1-1; CDR3: CASSLSSQNTEAFF; DNA: TGCGCCAGCAGCTTGAGCAGTCAAAACACTGAAGCTTTCTTT
V: TRBV7-6; size: -; D: -; J: TRBJ1-1; CDR3: CASSLAAVTEAFF; DNA: TGTGCCAGCAGCTTAGCGGCCGTGACTGAAGCTTTCTTT